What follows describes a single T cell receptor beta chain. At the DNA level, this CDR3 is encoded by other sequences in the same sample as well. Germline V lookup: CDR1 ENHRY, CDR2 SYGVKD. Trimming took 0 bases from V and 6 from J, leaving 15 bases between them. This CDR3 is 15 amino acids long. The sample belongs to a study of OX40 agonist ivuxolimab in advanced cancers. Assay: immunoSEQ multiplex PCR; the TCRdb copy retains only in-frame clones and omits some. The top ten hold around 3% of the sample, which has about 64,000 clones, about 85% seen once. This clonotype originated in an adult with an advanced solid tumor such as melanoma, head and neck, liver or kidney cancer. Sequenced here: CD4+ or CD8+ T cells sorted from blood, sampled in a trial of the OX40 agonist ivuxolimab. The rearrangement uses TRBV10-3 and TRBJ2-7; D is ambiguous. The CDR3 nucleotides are TGTGCCATCAGTGAGTCCGGAACAGTGGGAATCGAGCAGTACTTC. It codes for CAISESGTVGIEQYF.